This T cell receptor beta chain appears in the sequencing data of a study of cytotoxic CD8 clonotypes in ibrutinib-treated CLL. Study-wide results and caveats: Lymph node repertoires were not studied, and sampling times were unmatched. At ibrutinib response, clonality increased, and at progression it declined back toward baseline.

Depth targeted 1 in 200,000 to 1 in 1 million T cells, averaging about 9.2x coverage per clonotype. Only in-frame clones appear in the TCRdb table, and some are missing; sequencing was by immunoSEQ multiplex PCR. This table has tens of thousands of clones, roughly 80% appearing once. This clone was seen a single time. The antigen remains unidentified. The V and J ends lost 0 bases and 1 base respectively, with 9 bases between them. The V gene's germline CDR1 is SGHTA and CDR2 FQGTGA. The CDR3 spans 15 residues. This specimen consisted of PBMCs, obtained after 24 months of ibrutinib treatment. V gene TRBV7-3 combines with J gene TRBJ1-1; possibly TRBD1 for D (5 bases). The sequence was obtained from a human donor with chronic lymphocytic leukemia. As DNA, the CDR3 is TGTGCCAGCAGCTTAACGCAGGGAACGAACACTGAAGCTTTCTTT. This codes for CASSLTQGTNTEAFF.